These T cell receptor beta chains were read from a single sample in a study of shared clonotypes between healthy human individuals. Sequencing used immunoSEQ multiplex PCR; TCRdb keeps in-frame clones, though not all of them. The data contain some 2 million clones, roughly 95% of them seen just once; the ten biggest clones take up more than 0.95%. Sequencing input: naive CD8+ T cells sorted from blood. These receptors were taken from a man between 18 and 29 years old in good health. The conserved cysteine and the conserved F or W are not part of the CDR3 here. Fields, in order: clone size, V gene, CDR3 protein. Clone size, where shown, is once, few, many, or a class for clones that have expanded.

clone size: -; V gene: TRBV4-1; CDR3 protein: ASSYRGTEPYEQY
clone size: -; V gene: TRBV11-2; CDR3 protein: ASSSPGTPAYGEQY
clone size: once; V gene: TRBV7-9; CDR3 protein: ASRATSGRGYNEQF
clone size: -; V gene: TRBV15; CDR3 protein: ATSWDGYNEQF
clone size: -; V gene: TRBV18; CDR3 protein: ASSPPAGAREQY
clone size: -; V gene: TRBV2; CDR3 protein: ASSVTGVPYEQY
clone size: -; V gene: TRBV4-1; CDR3 protein: ASSFRRGPQETQY
clone size: -; V gene: TRBV27; CDR3 protein: ASTLHPPASGEGSGELF
clone size: -; V gene: TRBV4-1; CDR3 protein: ASSPGTEYEQY
clone size: -; V gene: TRBV4-2; CDR3 protein: ASSAGTGSYEQY
clone size: -; V gene: TRBV9; CDR3 protein: ASSVADNYEQY
clone size: -; V gene: TRBV5-6; CDR3 protein: ASSLFTSGRTGELF
clone size: -; V gene: TRBV21-1; CDR3 protein: ASSKEAGTGGSYEQY
clone size: once; V gene: TRBV7-9; CDR3 protein: ASSLGTGQETQY
clone size: -; V gene: TRBV6-4; CDR3 protein: ASSASGGRTYNEQF
clone size: -; V gene: TRBV6-6; CDR3 protein: ASGALEQY
clone size: -; V gene: TRBV13; CDR3 protein: ASSFETGGSGYT
clone size: -; V gene: TRBV5-6; CDR3 protein: ASTQGLAGSHYEQY
clone size: -; V gene: TRBV13; CDR3 protein: ASSLGGGTEAF
clone size: -; V gene: TRBV11-1; CDR3 protein: ASSSLWLAGGIEQETQY
clone size: -; V gene: TRBV11-3; CDR3 protein: ASSFESGRKETQY
clone size: -; V gene: TRBV5-4; CDR3 protein: ASSLRLGSGGELF
clone size: -; V gene: TRBV28; CDR3 protein: ASSFSSGGLYYNEQF
clone size: -; V gene: TRBV18; CDR3 protein: ASSPPTSGPYEQY
clone size: -; V gene: TRBV28; CDR3 protein: ASSLRAYEQY
clone size: -; V gene: TRBV9; CDR3 protein: ASSVGQGGEQY
clone size: -; V gene: TRBV2; CDR3 protein: ASSESAANVNYGYT
clone size: -; V gene: TRBV4-2; CDR3 protein: ASSQVRGDTQY
clone size: -; V gene: TRBV11-2; CDR3 protein: ASSLVNILGHGELF
clone size: -; V gene: TRBV4-1; CDR3 protein: ASSQFLGGEGDTGELF
clone size: -; V gene: TRBV13; CDR3 protein: ASSSRQGTYQETQY
clone size: once; V gene: TRBV5-6; CDR3 protein: ASSLLLSGRNNQPQH
clone size: -; V gene: TRBV7-9; CDR3 protein: ASSVDRNQETQY
clone size: -; V gene: TRBV27; CDR3 protein: ASSPAGLGNEKLF
clone size: -; V gene: TRBV7-9; CDR3 protein: ASSVPSLAGAVEQY
clone size: -; V gene: TRBV15; CDR3 protein: ATSSTLGTEAF
clone size: -; V gene: TRBV19; CDR3 protein: ASSMVDTFNQPQH
clone size: once; V gene: TRBV10-3; CDR3 protein: AILSQAGDYNEQF
clone size: -; V gene: TRBV7-9; CDR3 protein: ASSLRTSPTSYEQY
clone size: -; V gene: TRBV19; CDR3 protein: ASSIDLEIGMNTEAF
clone size: -; V gene: TRBV12-5; CDR3 protein: ASGLVGDGEEQY
clone size: -; V gene: TRBV6-5; CDR3 protein: ASSYPGPTGELF
clone size: -; V gene: TRBV7-2; CDR3 protein: ASSLAGDRWYEQY
clone size: -; V gene: TRBV7-9; CDR3 protein: ASSLANLEDEKLF
clone size: -; V gene: TRBV5-6; CDR3 protein: ASSTPGTEETQY
clone size: -; V gene: TRBV11-3; CDR3 protein: ASSLVPGENTGELF
clone size: -; V gene: TRBV5-6; CDR3 protein: ASSLIGAAGEQY
clone size: -; V gene: TRBV7-9; CDR3 protein: ASSPYVGAQPF